This section outlines one T cell receptor (beta chain) sequence together with its context. The data derive from a study of blood T cell repertoires in COVID-19. This CDR3 comprises 14 residues. Germline loops: CDR1 SGDLS, CDR2 YYNGEE. V was trimmed by 3 bases and J by 3 bases, leaving 10 bases between them. Libraries were prepared by immunoSEQ multiplex PCR; TCRdb keeps only in-frame clonotypes and omits some of them. The sample contains about 230,000 clones, 83% of which appear only once. Patients in Seattle were enrolled during active infection, then followed longitudinally. V gene TRBV9 combines with J gene TRBJ1-3; TRBD1 is a possible D gene (6 bases). Source material: peripheral blood. This TCR was sampled from a woman in her twenties or thirties with COVID-19, enrolled during active disease. In nucleotides, the CDR3 is TGTGCCAGCAGCGAGACAGGTAGTGGAAACACCATATATTTT. As protein: CASSETGSGNTIYF.